Below, 32 T cell receptor beta chains from the same sample are listed, as sequenced in a study of T cell repertoires in cytomegalovirus infection. TCRdb itself ran the reads through MiXCR, one entry per CDR3 protein. The data contain about 100,000 distinct CDR3 sequences, about 22% of them seen just once; the ten biggest clones take up approximately 40%. Sequenced: CD8+ T cells from PBMCs. Every receptor here comes from a human donor in good health (CMV status not recorded). Some clones in this sample may be carry-over from other donors' samples.

CDR3 nucleotide sequence: TGTGCCAGCAGCGTAGGGGATAACACTGAAGCTTTCTTT. Amino acid sequence: CASSVGDNTEAFF. The chain carries TRBV9 and TRBJ1-1, with D unresolved. The CDR3 totals 13 residues. V lost 0 bases and J lost 2, with 5 bases in between. Looked up from germline, CDR1 is SGDLS and CDR2 is YYNGEE.

This clonotype occurred many times. The rearrangement uses TRBV6-2 or TRBV6-3 and TRBJ2-1, with 10 bases lining up with TRBD2. The CDR3 contains 15 residues. Germline CDR1 is MNHEY and CDR2 is SVGEGT. After removal of 0 bases from V and 10 bases from J, the junction contained 6 bases not matched to a gene. CDR3 nucleotides: TGTGCCAGCAGTTACTCCCTAGCGGGGGCCCTGGAGCAGTTCTTC. This sequence encodes CASSYSLAGALEQFF.

DNA of the CDR3: TGTGCCAGTACTTGGACTGAGAACACTGAAGCTTTCTTT. It codes for CASTWTENTEAFF. This chain uses TRBV19 with TRBJ1-1; D not resolved. V was trimmed by 7 bases and J by 1 base, leaving 10 bases between them. CDR1 and CDR2 from the germline V gene are LNHDA and SQIVND (reference sequence). The CDR3 length is 13 residues.

At least ten counts were recorded for this clonotype. This chain's CDR3 is CASSGTAQNTEAFF. DNA for the CDR3: TGTGCCAGCAGTGGGACAGCTCAAAACACTGAAGCTTTCTTT. The J gene is TRBJ1-1, the V gene TRBV12-3 or TRBV12-4, with 7 bases fitting TRBD1. V was clipped by 5 bases and J by 2 bases; unmatched bases: 5. The CDR3 is 14 residues long.

V and J are TRBV20-1 and TRBJ1-2, with D possibly matching TRBD1 (6 bases). The CDR3 is 12 amino acids. V was cut by 6 bases and J by 6 bases, with 14 bases left in between. Germline lookup yields CDR1 DFQATT and CDR2 SNEGSKA (reference sequence). The CDR3 loop reads CSARRGANGYTF. The CDR3 DNA reads TGCAGTGCCCGACGGGGGGCAAATGGCTACACCTTC.

The chain uses TRBV9 and TRBJ1-2; 11 bases line up with TRBD1. Germline V gene data show CDR1 as SGDLS and CDR2 as YYNGEE. V lost 3 bases, J lost 6 bases, and 7 bases stayed unmatched. The CDR3 runs to 15 residues. CDR3 residues: CASSAHGQGANGYTF. Written as DNA, the CDR3 is TGTGCCAGCAGCGCCCACGGACAGGGGGCTAATGGCTACACCTTC.

The gene calls are TRBV20-1 and TRBJ2-7; a weak D match, TRBD2 (6 bases). Germline CDR1 reads DFQATT; CDR2 reads SNEGSKA (reference sequence). Trimming removed 3 bases from V and 3 bases from J, with 21 bases in between. There are 16 residues in the CDR3. The CDR3 DNA reads TGCAGTGCTAGGGGTTTGGATAGCGGAGAAGTCTACGAGCAGTACTTC. Translating gives CSARGLDSGEVYEQYF.

This clonotype came up a few times. This chain links TRBV4-2 with TRBJ2-7; 8 bases match TRBD2. The germline gives CDR1 LGHNA, CDR2 YNFKEQ. CDR3 size: 15 residues. Unmatched junction bases numbered 9, after V lost 6 bases and J lost 2 bases. CDR3 amino acids: CASSTASAGAYEQYF. CDR3 nucleotide sequence: TGTGCCAGCAGTACCGCCTCAGCGGGGGCCTACGAGCAGTACTTC.

This clonotype was seen at least ten times. The V gene is TRBV28, the J gene TRBJ1-1; 7 nucleotides align to TRBD1. Germline V CDR1 and CDR2: MDHEN, SYDVKM. The CDR3 is 15 amino acids. V was clipped by 7 bases and J by 7 bases; unmatched bases: 15. CDR3 in DNA: TGTGCCAGCACCACCGGGACAGCCTTAAACGGTGAAGCTTTCTTT. Its translation is CASTTGTALNGEAFF.

This clonotype was detected many times. The J gene is TRBJ1-5, the V gene TRBV7-9; D gene ambiguous. Per germline, CDR1 SEHNR and CDR2 FQNEAQ (reference sequence). The germline V and J ends were trimmed by 5 bases and 8 bases, with 16 bases remaining between them. The CDR3 consists of 14 residues. CDR3 DNA: TGTGCCAGCAGCCATACAGAGGAAGGCAAGCCCCAGCATTTT. As protein: CASSHTEEGKPQHF.

This clonotype was counted only a few times. CDR3 coding DNA: TGTGCCACCAGTGACCCGGGGAGGGGGCAGGGTCAGCCCCAGCATTTT. This codes for CATSDPGRGQGQPQHF. The V call is TRBV24-1, the J call TRBJ1-5; 7 nucleotides agree with TRBD1. In germline, CDR1 is KGHDR, CDR2 SFDVKD. J gave up 6 bases and V 4 bases, and 11 bases lay outside the gene matches. The CDR3 is 16 amino acids.

This clonotype was picked up a small number of times. This chain links TRBV7-9 with TRBJ2-5; TRBD1 agrees at 8 bases. V lost 5 bases, J lost 2 bases, and 7 bases stayed unmatched. This CDR3 is 15 amino acids long. CDR1 and CDR2 from the germline V gene are SEHNR and FQNEAQ (reference sequence). CDR3 sequence: CASSPTGVTQETQYF. The CDR3 DNA follows: TGTGCCAGCAGCCCGACAGGGGTGACGCAAGAGACCCAGTACTTC.

This clonotype was detected many times. This sequence joins TRBV6-4 and TRBJ1-5; D is unclear. V was trimmed by 3 bases and J by 1 base, leaving 4 bases between them. Germline-derived CDR1 and CDR2 are MRHNA and SNTAGT. This CDR3 comprises 13 residues. The CDR3 region has the DNA TGTGCCAGCAGTGAGGGGAGCAATCAGCCCCAGCATTTT. Encoded protein: CASSEGSNQPQHF.

The gene calls are TRBV6-2 or TRBV6-3 and TRBJ1-2; D ambiguous. CDR1 is MNHEY and CDR2 is SVGEGT in the germline V gene. This CDR3 spans 14 amino acids. V lost 0 bases to trimming and J lost 0 bases, with 5 bases between them. The CDR3 sequence: CASSYSGPNYGYTF. DNA for the CDR3: TGTGCCAGCAGTTACTCAGGCCCTAACTATGGCTACACCTTC.

The V gene is TRBV19, the J gene TRBJ1-2; D unresolved. This CDR3 is built from 10 residues. Germline CDR1 reads LNHDA; CDR2 reads SQIVND (reference sequence). Trimming cost V 7 bases and J 6 bases, with 6 bases left between them. DNA of the CDR3: TGTGCCAGTACCGGGGATGGCTACACCTTC. Protein product: CASTGDGYTF.

In its sample, this clonotype was seen a few times. The rearrangement joins TRBV20-1 to TRBJ1-1, with D maybe TRBD1 (5 bases). The length of the CDR3 is 15 residues. V was trimmed by 0 bases and J by 3 bases, leaving 14 bases between them. CDR1 is DFQATT and CDR2 is SNEGSKA in the germline V gene (reference sequence). The DNA of the CDR3 is TGCAGTGCTAGAGATCCTAGACAGTCAGACACTGAAGCTTTCTTT. Its translation: CSARDPRQSDTEAFF.

This clonotype was recorded a few times. The chain is built from TRBV27 and TRBJ2-4; D remains unclear. The germline gives CDR1 MNHEY, CDR2 SMNVEV (reference sequence). The CDR3 covers 15 residues. V was clipped by 4 bases and J by 2 bases, with 12 bases between them. Written as DNA, the CDR3 is TGTGCCAGCAGTTGGTTAGGGTCAACCAAAAACATTCAGTACTTC. Translation gives CASSWLGSTKNIQYF.

The V gene is TRBV7-3, the J gene TRBJ2-1, with 8 bases lining up with TRBD2. The germline V gene encodes CDR1 SGHTA and CDR2 FQGTGA. With 0 bases clipped from V and 6 bases from J, the junction kept 13 bases outside the gene matches. This CDR3 spans 18 amino acids. In nucleotides, the CDR3 is TGTGCCAGCAGCTTAACGGAAGTGTTTAGCGGGGAGGGCAATGAGCAGTTCTTC. Amino acid sequence: CASSLTEVFSGEGNEQFF.

V is TRBV5-6 and J is TRBJ2-1, with TRBD2 identical over 13 bases. The germline gives CDR1 SGHDT, CDR2 YYEEEE. This CDR3 region has 15 residues. V trimming: 4 bases; J trimming: 9 bases; junction bases outside the gene matches: 7. CDR3 region: CASSRGLAGVGEQFF. The DNA of the CDR3 is TGTGCCAGCAGCCGAGGACTAGCGGGAGTCGGTGAGCAGTTCTTC.

This clonotype was detected only a few times. This chain links TRBV4-3 with TRBJ2-2, with TRBD2 as a possible D gene (6 bases). This CDR3 comprises 16 residues. Between the trimmed V and J ends, which lost 8 bases and 3 bases, there was a span of 19 bases. The germline V gene has CDR1 LGHNA and CDR2 YSLEER. The CDR3 DNA reads as TGCGCCAGCGGCAAATCTAGCGCTTTGGACACCGGGGAGCTGTTTTTT. Protein sequence: CASGKSSALDTGELFF.

In this sample, this clonotype turned up a few times. The chain recombines TRBV19 with TRBJ2-7, with D possibly matching TRBD2 (6 bases). Germline CDR1 and CDR2: LNHDA and SQIVND (reference sequence). There are 16 residues in the CDR3. Trimming shortened V by 6 bases and J by 0 bases, and 18 bases separated the two germline ends. This CDR3 is CASRYGALGGSYEQYF. CDR3 nucleotide sequence: TGTGCCAGTAGATATGGGGCGTTGGGAGGCTCCTACGAGCAGTACTTC.

This clonotype showed up just a few times. V is TRBV10-3 and J is TRBJ1-1; 9 bases agree with TRBD1. Germline-derived CDR1 and CDR2 are ENHRY and SYGVKD. V lost 6 bases, J lost 1 base, and 6 bases stayed unmatched. The CDR3 sequence is 15 residues long. For the CDR3, the DNA is TGTGCCATCAGGCCCGCGACAGGGGGGAACACTGAAGCTTTCTTT. It specifies CAIRPATGGNTEAFF.

The V and J genes are TRBV7-2 and TRBJ1-5, with TRBD1 as a possible D gene (6 bases). Trimming stripped 4 bases from V and 0 bases from J, with 13 bases between. The CDR3 spans 16 residues. Germline V lookup: CDR1 SGHTA, CDR2 FQGNSA. CDR3 amino acids: CASSWSGGYSNQPQHF. DNA for the CDR3: TGTGCCAGCAGCTGGAGTGGGGGCTATAGCAATCAGCCCCAGCATTTT.

This clonotype was recorded a few times. V is TRBV27 and J is TRBJ1-1; 11 positions match TRBD1. Germline CDR1 reads MNHEY; CDR2 reads SMNVEV (reference sequence). The CDR3 is made up of 14 amino acids. Trimming removed 6 bases from V and 4 bases from J; junction bases left unmatched: 4. The CDR3 DNA is TGTGCCAGCAGAACCGGGACAGGGGGCACTGAAGCTTTCTTT. This translates into CASRTGTGGTEAFF.

The rearrangement links TRBV13 to TRBJ2-3; weak D call: TRBD2 (6 bases). Trimming took 1 base from V and 2 from J, leaving 16 bases between them. Looked up from germline, CDR1 is PRHDT and CDR2 is FYEKMQ (reference sequence). The CDR3 contains 17 residues. CDR3: CASSLAGTQPFTDTQYF. CDR3 in DNA: TGTGCCAGCAGCTTAGCGGGGACTCAACCTTTCACAGATACGCAGTATTTT.

CDR3 residues: CASSLWAAEAFF. The CDR3 DNA is TGTGCCAGCAGCTTGTGGGCAGCTGAAGCTTTCTTT. The rearrangement uses TRBV5-5 and TRBJ1-1; D ambiguous. Trimming took 1 base from V and 6 from J, leaving 7 bases between them. Germline V lookup: CDR1 SGHKS, CDR2 YYEKEE (reference sequence). The CDR3 length is 12 residues.

The chain carries TRBV11-2 and TRBJ2-2; D is undetermined. Germline V gives CDR1 SGHAT, CDR2 FQNNGV. The CDR3 spans 14 residues. Trimming removed 5 bases from V and 6 bases from J, with 13 bases in between. The CDR3 spells CASSPDGWAGELFF. CDR3 DNA sequence: TGTGCCAGCAGCCCGGACGGGTGGGCCGGGGAGCTGTTTTTT.

This clonotype has only a few counts. The chain has TRBV13 and TRBJ1-1, with 11 bases lining up with TRBD1. CDR3 length: 18 residues. Per germline, CDR1 PRHDT and CDR2 FYEKMQ (reference sequence). J was trimmed by 5 bases and V by 3 bases; bases with no gene match: 14. The CDR3 sequence: CASSFPAGGQGARTEAFF. The CDR3 bases are TGTGCCAGCAGCTTCCCCGCTGGAGGACAGGGGGCGAGGACTGAAGCTTTCTTT.

This clonotype was observed a few times. The chain carries TRBV7-2 and TRBJ2-5; D call uncertain. Between the trimmed V and J ends, which lost 1 base and 6 bases, there was a span of 9 bases. This CDR3 contains 13 residues. Germline CDR1 and CDR2: SGHTA and FQGNSA. This chain's CDR3 is CASSLGILKTQYF. The CDR3 DNA is TGTGCCAGCAGCTTAGGGATCTTGAAGACCCAGTACTTC.

The chain recombines TRBV15 with TRBJ2-7; no firm D call. Germline V CDR1 and CDR2: LNHNV, YYDKDF (reference sequence). V shed 0 bases and J shed 0 bases, with 18 bases lying between them. The length of the CDR3 is 18 residues. CDR3 in DNA: TGTGCCACCAGCAGAGATCAACACGCAAGGTTGAGCTCCTACGAGCAGTACTTC. It yields the protein CATSRDQHARLSSYEQYF.

This clonotype was observed a few times. The V and J genes are TRBV7-6 and TRBJ1-5; tentative D call: TRBD1 (6 bases). Germline V gene sequence: CDR1 SGHVS, CDR2 FNYEAQ. The V end lost 0 bases, the J end lost 0 bases, and 9 bases lay between the germline ends. There are 16 residues in the CDR3. The CDR3: CASSLATGFSNQPQHF. CDR3 coding DNA: TGTGCCAGCAGCTTAGCAACAGGGTTTAGCAATCAGCCCCAGCATTTT. The entire variable domain, with the rest obtained from reference TRBV7-6 and TRBJ1-5, is as follows: GAGVSQSPRYKVTKRGQDVALRCDPISGHVSLYWYRQALGQGPEFLTYFNYEAQQDKSGLPNDRFSAERPEGSISTLTIQRTEQRDSAMYRCASSLATGFSNQPQHFGDGTRLSIL.

In its sample, this clonotype was seen once. V is TRBV6-5 and J is TRBJ2-1; D may be TRBD1 or TRBD2 (5 bases each). V was pared by 5 bases and J by 3 bases, with 14 bases between. Germline lookup yields CDR1 MNHEY and CDR2 SVGAGI. The CDR3 spans 15 residues. The CDR3 DNA reads TGTGCCAGCAGTCAGTCCGGGGCAGGCTACAATGAGCAGTTCTTC. This gives the protein CASSQSGAGYNEQFF.